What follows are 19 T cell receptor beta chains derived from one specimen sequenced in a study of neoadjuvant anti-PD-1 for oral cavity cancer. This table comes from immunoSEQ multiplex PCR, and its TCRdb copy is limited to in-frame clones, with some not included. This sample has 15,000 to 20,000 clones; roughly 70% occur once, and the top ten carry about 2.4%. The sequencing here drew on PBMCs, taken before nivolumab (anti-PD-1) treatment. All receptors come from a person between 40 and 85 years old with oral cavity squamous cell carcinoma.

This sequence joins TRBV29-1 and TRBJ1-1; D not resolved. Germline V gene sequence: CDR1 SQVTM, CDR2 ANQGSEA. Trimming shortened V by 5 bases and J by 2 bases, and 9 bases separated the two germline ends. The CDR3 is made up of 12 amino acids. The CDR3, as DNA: TGCAGCGTTAGTCACGGAAACACTGAAGCTTTCTTT. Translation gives CSVSHGNTEAFF.

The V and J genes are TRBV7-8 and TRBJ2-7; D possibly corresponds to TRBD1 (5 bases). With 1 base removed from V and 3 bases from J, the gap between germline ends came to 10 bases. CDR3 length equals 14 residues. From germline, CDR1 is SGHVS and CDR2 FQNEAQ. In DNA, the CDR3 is TGTGCCAGCAGCTTAGGTGTGCAGGGCTACGAGCAGTACTTC. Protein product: CASSLGVQGYEQYF.

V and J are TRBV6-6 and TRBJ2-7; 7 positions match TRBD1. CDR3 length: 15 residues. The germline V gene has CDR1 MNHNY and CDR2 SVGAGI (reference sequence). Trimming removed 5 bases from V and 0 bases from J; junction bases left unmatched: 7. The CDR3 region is CASSMGTAISYEQYF. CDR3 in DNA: TGTGCCAGCAGTATGGGGACAGCCATCTCCTACGAGCAGTACTTC.

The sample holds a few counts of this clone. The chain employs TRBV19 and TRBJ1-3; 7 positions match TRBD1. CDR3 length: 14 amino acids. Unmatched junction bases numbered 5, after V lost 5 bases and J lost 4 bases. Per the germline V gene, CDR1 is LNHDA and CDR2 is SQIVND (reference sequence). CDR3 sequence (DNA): TGTGCCAGTAGTTCGACAGGGACCGGAAACACCATATATTTT. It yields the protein CASSSTGTGNTIYF.

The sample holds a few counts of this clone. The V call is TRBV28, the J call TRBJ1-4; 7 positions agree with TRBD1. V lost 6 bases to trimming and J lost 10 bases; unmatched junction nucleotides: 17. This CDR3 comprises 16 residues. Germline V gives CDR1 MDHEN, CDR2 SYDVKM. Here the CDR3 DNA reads TGTGCCAGCAGCGAAGAGACAGGGAAAGACGGCGGAAAACTGTTTTTT. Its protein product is CASSEETGKDGGKLFF.

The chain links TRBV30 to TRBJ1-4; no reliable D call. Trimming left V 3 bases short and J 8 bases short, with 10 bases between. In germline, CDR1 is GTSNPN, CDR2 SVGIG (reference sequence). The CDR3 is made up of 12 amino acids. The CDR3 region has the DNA TGTGCCTGGAGCAGCCTTGGAGAAAAACTGTTTTTT. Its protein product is CAWSSLGEKLFF.

The CDR3 loop reads CASSPQRRGLTTGELFF. CDR3 DNA: TGTGCCAGCAGCCCCCAGAGGAGGGGCTTAACCACCGGGGAGCTGTTTTTT. The chain has TRBV11-2 and TRBJ2-2, with a tentative D call TRBD2 (6 bases). The germline V gene encodes CDR1 SGHAT and CDR2 FQNNGV. This CDR3 comprises 17 residues. V was shortened by 5 bases and J by 4 bases, with 20 bases between the two germline ends.

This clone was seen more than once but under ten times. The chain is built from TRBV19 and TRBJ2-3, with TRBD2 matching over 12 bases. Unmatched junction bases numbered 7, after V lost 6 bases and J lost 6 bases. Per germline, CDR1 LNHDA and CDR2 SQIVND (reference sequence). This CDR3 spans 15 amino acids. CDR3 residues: CASSRLAGEGDTQYF. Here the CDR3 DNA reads TGTGCCAGTAGCAGACTAGCGGGAGAAGGGGATACGCAGTATTTT.

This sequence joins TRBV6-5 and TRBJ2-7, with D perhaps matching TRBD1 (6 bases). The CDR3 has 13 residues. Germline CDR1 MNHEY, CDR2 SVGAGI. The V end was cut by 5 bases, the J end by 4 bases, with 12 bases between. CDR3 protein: CASSRFQGYEQYF. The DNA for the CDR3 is TGTGCCAGCAGTCGCTTTCAGGGGTACGAGCAGTACTTC.

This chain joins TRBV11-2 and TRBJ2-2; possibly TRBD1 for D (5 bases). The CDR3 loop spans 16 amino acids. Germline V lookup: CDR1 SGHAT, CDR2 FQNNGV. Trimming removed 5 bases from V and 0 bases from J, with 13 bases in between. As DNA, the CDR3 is TGTGCCAGCAGCCCCCAAGGGGCGACGAACACCGGGGAGCTGTTTTTT. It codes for CASSPQGATNTGELFF. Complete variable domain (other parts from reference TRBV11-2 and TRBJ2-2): EAGVAQSPRYKIIEKRQSVAFWCNPISGHATLYWYQQILGQGPKLLIQFQNNGVVDDSQLPKDRFSAERLKGVDSTLKIQPAKLEDSAVYLCASSPQGATNTGELFFGEGSRLTVL.

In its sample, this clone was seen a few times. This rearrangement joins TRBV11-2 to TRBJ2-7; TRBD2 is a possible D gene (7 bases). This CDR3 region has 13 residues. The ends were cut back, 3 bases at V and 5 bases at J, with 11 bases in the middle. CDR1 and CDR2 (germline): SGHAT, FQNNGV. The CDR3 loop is CASSFGGGDEQYF. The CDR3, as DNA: TGTGCCAGCAGCTTTGGAGGGGGGGACGAGCAGTACTTC.

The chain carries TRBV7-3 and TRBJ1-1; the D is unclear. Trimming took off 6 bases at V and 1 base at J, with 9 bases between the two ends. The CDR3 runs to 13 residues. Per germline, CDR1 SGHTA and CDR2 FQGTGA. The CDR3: CASSTQPNTEAFF. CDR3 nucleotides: TGTGCCAGCAGTACGCAACCGAACACTGAAGCTTTCTTT.

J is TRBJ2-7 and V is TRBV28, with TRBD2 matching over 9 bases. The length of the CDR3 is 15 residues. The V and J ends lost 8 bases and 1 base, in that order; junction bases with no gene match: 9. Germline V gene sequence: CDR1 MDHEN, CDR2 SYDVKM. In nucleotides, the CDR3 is TGTGCCAGCGCCGGGCAAGGACTAGCGTCCTACGAGCAGTACTTC. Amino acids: CASAGQGLASYEQYF.

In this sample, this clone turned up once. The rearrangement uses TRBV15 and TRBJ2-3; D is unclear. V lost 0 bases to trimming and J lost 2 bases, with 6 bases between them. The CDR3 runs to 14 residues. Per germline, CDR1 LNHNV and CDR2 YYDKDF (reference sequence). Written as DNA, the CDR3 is TGTGCCACCAGCAGAGATCGGGCCACAGATACGCAGTATTTT. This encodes CATSRDRATDTQYF.

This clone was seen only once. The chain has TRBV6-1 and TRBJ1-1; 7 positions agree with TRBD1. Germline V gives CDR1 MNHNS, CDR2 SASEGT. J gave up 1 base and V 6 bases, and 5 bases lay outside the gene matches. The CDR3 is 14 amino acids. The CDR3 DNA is TGTGCCAGCAGCCGGGACAGACCGAACACTGAAGCTTTCTTT. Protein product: CASSRDRPNTEAFF.

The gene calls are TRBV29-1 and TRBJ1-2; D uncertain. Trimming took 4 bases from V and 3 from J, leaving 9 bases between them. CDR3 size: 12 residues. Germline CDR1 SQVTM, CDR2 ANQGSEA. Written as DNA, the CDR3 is TGCAGCGTTGGCGGTGATTACTATGGCTACACCTTC. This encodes CSVGGDYYGYTF.

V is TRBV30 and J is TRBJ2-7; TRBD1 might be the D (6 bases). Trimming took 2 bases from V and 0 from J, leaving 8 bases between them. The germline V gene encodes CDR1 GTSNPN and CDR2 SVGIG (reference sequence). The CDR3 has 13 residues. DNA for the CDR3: TGTGCCTGGAGTAAGACAGGCTCCTACGAGCAGTACTTC. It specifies CAWSKTGSYEQYF.

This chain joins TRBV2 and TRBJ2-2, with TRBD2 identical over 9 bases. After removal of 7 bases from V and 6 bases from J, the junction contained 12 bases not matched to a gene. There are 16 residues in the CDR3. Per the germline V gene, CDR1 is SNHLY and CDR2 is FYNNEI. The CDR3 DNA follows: TGTGCCAGCACTTCCGGGACTAGCTTCGTGGCCGGGGAGCTGTTTTTT. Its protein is CASTSGTSFVAGELFF.

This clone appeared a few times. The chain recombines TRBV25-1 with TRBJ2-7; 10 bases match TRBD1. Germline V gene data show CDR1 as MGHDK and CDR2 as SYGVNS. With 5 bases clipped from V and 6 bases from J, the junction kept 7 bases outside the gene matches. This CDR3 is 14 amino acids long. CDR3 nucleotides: TGTGCCAGCAGTTTCGGGACAGGGGTAGCCGAGCAGTACTTC. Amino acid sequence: CASSFGTGVAEQYF.